Presented here are 24 T cell receptor beta chains from one specimen sequenced in a study of blood T cell repertoires in COVID-19. Some clones are missing from TCRdb's copy, which holds only in-frame ones; the method was immunoSEQ multiplex PCR. The table includes about 110,000 clones, around 80% detected once. Sequenced sample: peripheral blood. Every receptor here comes from a man between 65 and 85 years old with active or convalescent COVID-19.

The chain has TRBV12-3 or TRBV12-4 and TRBJ2-5; D is undetermined. V lost 6 bases, J lost 5 bases, and 13 bases lay in between. The CDR3 runs to 13 residues. The CDR3 loop is CASSPSSTETQYF. The DNA of the CDR3 is TGTGCCAGCAGCCCGTCTAGTACTGAGACCCAGTACTTC.

The chain's CDR3 is CASSPQGREKLFF. The CDR3 bases are TGTGCCAGCAGCCCGCAGGGGCGGGAAAAACTGTTTTTT. The genes are TRBV5-6 and TRBJ1-4, with D perhaps TRBD1 (6 bases). V lost 4 bases and J lost 8, with 12 bases in between. The CDR3 spans 13 residues. Germline CDR1 SGHDT, CDR2 YYEEEE.

The genes are TRBV20-1 and TRBJ2-1; 7 bases align to TRBD2. The V segment lost 3 bases and the J segment 1 base; nucleotides outside the gene matches: 6. CDR3 size: 15 residues. Germline CDR1 and CDR2: DFQATT and SNEGSKA (reference sequence). DNA of the CDR3: TGCAGTGCTAGTTGGGGCGGGAGATCCTACAATGAGCAGTTCTTC. Translation gives CSASWGGRSYNEQFF.

This sequence joins TRBV5-6 and TRBJ2-5; TRBD1 agrees at 9 bases. Germline V gives CDR1 SGHDT, CDR2 YYEEEE. Trimming took 4 bases from V and 4 from J; bases not matched to a gene: 11. The CDR3 length is 16 residues. The CDR3 coding sequence is TGTGCCAGCAGCCCGCTTACGGACAGGGGAGGAGAGACCCAGTACTTC. Translated: CASSPLTDRGGETQYF.

The CDR3 loop reads CASSEGQRTGELFF. DNA of the CDR3: TGTGCCAGCAGCGAGGGACAGCGGACCGGGGAGCTGTTTTTT. The chain recombines TRBV11-3 with TRBJ2-2, with 7 bases lining up with TRBD1. With 5 bases clipped from V and 5 bases from J, the junction kept 5 bases outside the gene matches. The germline gives CDR1 SGHNT, CDR2 YENEEA. This CDR3 is built from 14 residues. The whole variable domain, filled in from reference TRBV11-3 and TRBJ2-2, reads EAGVVQSPRYKIIEKKQPVAFWCNPISGHNTLYWYLQNLGQGPELLIRYENEEAVDDSQLPKDRFSAERLKGVDSTLKIQPAELGDSAVYLCASSEGQRTGELFFGEGSRLTVL.

The chain carries TRBV28 and TRBJ1-1, with a tentative D call TRBD1 (5 bases). This CDR3 is 14 amino acids long. Germline V CDR1 and CDR2: MDHEN, SYDVKM. The V end lost 6 bases, the J end lost 3 bases, and 14 bases lay between the germline ends. The CDR3: CASSPGGRDTEAFF. Here the CDR3 DNA reads TGTGCCAGCAGCCCGGGGGGAAGGGACACTGAAGCTTTCTTT. Supplemented by reference TRBV28 and TRBJ1-1, the full variable domain reads DVKVTQSSRYLVKRTGEKVFLECVQDMDHENMFWYRQDPGLGLRLIYFSYDVKMKEKGDIPEGYSVSREKKERFSLILESASTNQTSMYLCASSPGGRDTEAFFGQGTRLTVV.

The rearrangement uses TRBV11-1 and TRBJ2-5, with 7 bases matching TRBD1. The CDR3 has 14 amino acids. Germline V gene sequence: CDR1 SGHAT, CDR2 FQDESV (reference sequence). V was clipped by 11 bases and J by 4 bases; unmatched bases: 13. In DNA, the CDR3 is TGTGCCGTGGAAAAAAGGGGGCGAGGAGAGACCCAGTACTTC. As protein: CAVEKRGRGETQYF. The variable domain in full, with the rest retrieved from reference TRBV11-1 and TRBJ2-5, is EAEVAQSPRYKITEKSQAVAFWCDPISGHATLYWYRQILGQGPELLVQFQDESVVDDSQLPKDRFSAERLKGVDSTLKIQPAELGDSAMYLCAVEKRGRGETQYFGPGTRLLVL.

The V gene is TRBV9, the J gene TRBJ1-3, with a weak D call TRBD1 (5 bases). Trimming took off 1 base at V and 0 bases at J, with 8 bases between the two ends. This CDR3 is built from 15 residues. Germline V gene lookup returns CDR1 SGDLS and CDR2 YYNGEE. CDR3 amino acids: CASSVHRSSGNTIYF. The CDR3 nucleotides read TGTGCCAGCAGCGTACACAGGAGCTCTGGAAACACCATATATTTT.

V gene TRBV28 combines with J gene TRBJ1-3; TRBD1 is a possible D gene (6 bases). This CDR3 region has 14 residues. Deletions cut 6 bases from V and 2 bases from J, with 11 bases between. CDR1 MDHEN and CDR2 SYDVKM come from the germline V gene. This CDR3 is CASRQGWAGNTIYF. CDR3 DNA sequence: TGTGCCAGCAGACAGGGTTGGGCTGGAAACACCATATATTTT.

The V and J genes are TRBV3-1 (or the pseudogene TRBV3-2) and TRBJ1-2, with 11 bases identical to TRBD1. This CDR3 has 14 amino acids. CDR1 and CDR2 (germline): LGHDT, YNNKEL (reference sequence). After removal of 5 bases from V and 7 bases from J, the junction contained 6 bases not matched to a gene. CDR3 DNA: TGTGCCAGCAGCGCAGGGACAGGGGGACGTGGCTACACCTTC. It encodes CASSAGTGGRGYTF.

This clone was seen a handful of times. V usage is TRBV3-1 (or the pseudogene TRBV3-2) and J usage is TRBJ1-4, with D tentatively TRBD1 (5 bases). Germline CDR1 reads LGHDT; CDR2 reads YNNKEL (reference sequence). Trimming left V 4 bases short and J 13 bases short, with 16 bases between. The length of the CDR3 is 13 residues. This CDR3 reads CASSPPGVGGLFF. In DNA, the CDR3 is TGTGCCAGCAGCCCCCCGGGGGTGGGTGGACTGTTTTTT.

This clone came up a few times. This chain links TRBV2 with TRBJ1-6; D possibly corresponds to TRBD1 (5 bases). CDR1 and CDR2 from the germline V gene are SNHLY and FYNNEI. The CDR3 is 14 amino acids. Between the trimmed V and J ends, which lost 2 bases and 9 bases, there was a span of 11 bases. CDR3 sequence (DNA): TGTGCCAGCAGTGAATATTGGCAGGGTTCACCCCTCCACTTT. It is translated as CASSEYWQGSPLHF.

J is TRBJ2-3 and V is TRBV3-1 (or the pseudogene TRBV3-2); TRBD2 matches 9 bases. V was clipped by 1 base and J by 3 bases; unmatched bases: 5. The CDR3 has 16 residues. Germline CDR1 LGHDT, CDR2 YNNKEL (reference sequence). The CDR3 nucleotides read TGTGCCAGCAGCCAAGGTTCAGCGGGAGGAACAGATACGCAGTATTTT. Protein product: CASSQGSAGGTDTQYF.

The chain carries TRBV7-9 and TRBJ1-4; 8 bases line up with TRBD1. Germline CDR1 SEHNR, CDR2 FQNEAQ (reference sequence). The CDR3 covers 14 residues. V was clipped by 5 bases and J by 5 bases; unmatched bases: 4. The CDR3 sequence is CASSPRTGNEKLFF. In DNA form, the CDR3 reads TGTGCCAGCAGCCCGAGGACAGGGAATGAAAAACTGTTTTTT.

The chain is built from TRBV5-1 and TRBJ2-1; 10 bases match TRBD2. With V trimmed by 0 bases and J by 9 bases, 9 bases remained unmatched. Germline CDR1 and CDR2: SGHRS and YFSETQ. This CDR3 comprises 16 residues. CDR3 bases: TGCGCCAGCAGCTTGGGGGCTAGCGGGAGATCGGGTGAGCAGTTCTTC. Its translation: CASSLGASGRSGEQFF.

The rearrangement uses TRBV10-3 and TRBJ2-2, with D tentatively TRBD2 (5 bases). This CDR3 region has 15 residues. Germline V CDR1 and CDR2: ENHRY, SYGVKD. V gave up 1 base and J gave up 5 bases, with 11 bases separating them. The chain's CDR3 is CAISELGSATGELFF. The CDR3 nucleotides are TGTGCCATCAGTGAGTTGGGTAGCGCTACCGGGGAGCTGTTTTTT.

This clone was seen only once. The V and J genes are TRBV3-1 (or the pseudogene TRBV3-2) and TRBJ2-7, with D perhaps matching TRBD1 (5 bases). The CDR3 runs 17 residues. Trimming took off 1 base at V and 4 bases at J, with 20 bases between the two ends. Germline V lookup: CDR1 LGHDT, CDR2 YNNKEL (reference sequence). The CDR3 reads CASSQGMGLRLNYEQYF. The CDR3 DNA reads as TGTGCCAGCAGCCAAGGGATGGGGCTGCGTCTAAATTACGAGCAGTACTTC.

J is TRBJ1-5 and V is TRBV29-1, with D perhaps TRBD1 (6 bases). Trimming took off 6 bases at V and 0 bases at J, with 12 bases between the two ends. CDR3 length: 14 amino acids. In germline, CDR1 is SQVTM, CDR2 ANQGSEA. The CDR3 DNA follows: TGCAGCGTAGCCGGGACAAATAGCAATCAGCCCCAGCATTTT. Translating it yields CSVAGTNSNQPQHF.

In this sample, this clone turned up a few times. V gene TRBV7-3 combines with J gene TRBJ2-2, with D unresolved. Trimming shortened V by 4 bases and J by 3 bases, and 9 bases separated the two germline ends. Germline V gene sequence: CDR1 SGHTA, CDR2 FQGTGA. This CDR3 region has 14 residues. The CDR3 spells CASSSLGDTGELFF. The CDR3 DNA reads TGTGCCAGCAGCTCGCTTGGAGACACCGGGGAGCTGTTTTTT.

V is TRBV5-4 and J is TRBJ2-7; 14 bases fit TRBD2. In germline, CDR1 is SGHNT, CDR2 YYREEE (reference sequence). The CDR3 is made up of 14 amino acids. The trim removed 3 bases at V and 6 bases at J, leaving 2 bases unmatched. The CDR3 is CASSSTSGGGEQYF. The CDR3 nucleotides are TGTGCCAGCAGCTCGACTAGCGGGGGGGGCGAGCAGTACTTC.

The CDR3 protein is CASSLYGSQIYNEQFF. The CDR3 DNA sequence: TGTGCCAGCAGCCTTTACGGGTCACAAATCTACAATGAGCAGTTCTTC. The J gene is TRBJ2-1, the V gene TRBV7-9, with D unresolved. V was trimmed by 5 bases and J by 3 bases, leaving 17 bases between them. Germline V gene data show CDR1 as SEHNR and CDR2 as FQNEAQ (reference sequence). There are 16 residues in the CDR3.

The chain carries TRBV7-2 and TRBJ1-3, with D unclear. CDR1 is SGHTA and CDR2 is FQGNSA in the germline V gene. The ends were cut back, 0 bases at V and 3 bases at J, with 9 bases in the middle. The CDR3 loop spans 15 amino acids. For the CDR3, the DNA is TGTGCCAGCAGCTTAGCGGCGACTTTTGGAAACACCATATATTTT. Amino acid sequence: CASSLAATFGNTIYF.

The gene calls are TRBV5-1 and TRBJ1-6; no clear D. The CDR3 has 15 amino acids. The germline CDR1 and CDR2 sequences are SGHRS and YFSETQ. V lost 4 bases and J lost 0, with 8 bases in between. CDR3 sequence reads: CASSIAGSYNSPLHF. DNA for the CDR3: TGCGCCAGCAGCATTGCGGGCTCCTATAATTCACCCCTCCACTTT.

The chain uses TRBV6-6 and TRBJ1-4, with 9 bases aligning to TRBD1. The length of the CDR3 is 15 residues. Germline assignment: CDR1 MNHNY and CDR2 SVGAGI (reference sequence). The V and J ends lost 2 bases and 5 bases, in that order; junction bases with no gene match: 3. CDR3 sequence (DNA): TGTGCCAGCAGTTACGGACAGGGGATGAATGAAAAACTGTTTTTT. Translation gives CASSYGQGMNEKLFF.